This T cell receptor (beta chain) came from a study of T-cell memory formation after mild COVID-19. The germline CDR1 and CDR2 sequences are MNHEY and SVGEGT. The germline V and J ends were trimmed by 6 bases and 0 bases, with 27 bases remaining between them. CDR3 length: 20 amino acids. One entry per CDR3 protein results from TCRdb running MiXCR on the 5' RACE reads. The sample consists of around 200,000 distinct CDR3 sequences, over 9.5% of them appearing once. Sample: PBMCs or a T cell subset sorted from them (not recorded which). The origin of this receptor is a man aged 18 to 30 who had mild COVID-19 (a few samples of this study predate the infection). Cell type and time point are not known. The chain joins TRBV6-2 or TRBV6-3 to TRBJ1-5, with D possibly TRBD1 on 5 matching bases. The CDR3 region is CASSLRPTDPTFYSNQPQHF. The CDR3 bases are TGTGCCAGCAGCCTCCGGCCGACAGACCCGACATTTTATAGCAATCAGCCCCAGCATTTT.